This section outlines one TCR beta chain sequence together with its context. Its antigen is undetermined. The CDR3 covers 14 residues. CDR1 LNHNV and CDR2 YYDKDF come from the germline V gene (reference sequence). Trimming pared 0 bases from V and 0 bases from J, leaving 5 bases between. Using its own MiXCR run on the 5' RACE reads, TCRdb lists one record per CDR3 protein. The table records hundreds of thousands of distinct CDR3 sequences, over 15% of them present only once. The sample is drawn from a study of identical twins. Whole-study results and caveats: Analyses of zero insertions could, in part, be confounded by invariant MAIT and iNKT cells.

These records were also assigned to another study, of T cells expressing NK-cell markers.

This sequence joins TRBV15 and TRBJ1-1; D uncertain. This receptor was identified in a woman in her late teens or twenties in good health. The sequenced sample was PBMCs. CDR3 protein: CATSRDLVNTEAFF. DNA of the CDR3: TGTGCCACCAGCAGAGATCTCGTGAACACTGAAGCTTTCTTT.